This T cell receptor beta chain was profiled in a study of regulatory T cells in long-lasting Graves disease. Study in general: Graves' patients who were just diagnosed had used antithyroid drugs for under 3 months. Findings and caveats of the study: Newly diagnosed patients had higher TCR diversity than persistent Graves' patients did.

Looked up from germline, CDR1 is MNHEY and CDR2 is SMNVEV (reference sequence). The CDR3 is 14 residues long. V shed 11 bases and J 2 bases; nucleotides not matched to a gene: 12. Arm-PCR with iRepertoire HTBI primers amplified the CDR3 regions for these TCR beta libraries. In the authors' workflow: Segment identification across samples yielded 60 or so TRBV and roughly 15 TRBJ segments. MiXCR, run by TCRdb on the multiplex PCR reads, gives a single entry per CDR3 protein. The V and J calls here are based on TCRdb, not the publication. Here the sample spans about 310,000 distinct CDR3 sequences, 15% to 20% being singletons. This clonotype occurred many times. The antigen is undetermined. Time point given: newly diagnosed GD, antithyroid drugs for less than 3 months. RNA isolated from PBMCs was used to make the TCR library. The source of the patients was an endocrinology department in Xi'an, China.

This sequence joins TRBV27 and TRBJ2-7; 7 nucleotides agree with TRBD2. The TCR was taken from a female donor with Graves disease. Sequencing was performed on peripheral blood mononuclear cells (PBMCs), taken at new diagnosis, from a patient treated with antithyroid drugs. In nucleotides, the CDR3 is TGTGCCCCTAAAAAAGGGAGGGAGGCCTACGAGCAGTACTTC. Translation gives CAPKKGREAYEQYF.